The 24 T cell receptor beta chains reported below all come from one sample, sequenced in a study of PD-L1 blockade in urothelial cancer. Time point of the sample: pretreatment peripheral blood. Sequencing was performed with immunoSEQ multiplex PCR; in TCRdb, only in-frame clones are kept and a portion is missing. The sample consists of 86,000 or so clones, 70% to 90% of them appearing once. This specimen consisted of PBMCs, obtained around atezolizumab (anti-PD-L1) treatment. These receptor sequences come from a man aged 60 to 69 with urothelial cancer.

This clone has a handful of counts. The CDR3 DNA is TGTGCCAGCTCACCGGTTGGGGAGGGCCCCCAGCATTTT. Translating it yields CASSPVGEGPQHF. The chain uses TRBV18 and TRBJ1-5; D gene unclear. The CDR3 consists of 13 residues. The V and J ends lost 3 bases and 10 bases respectively, with 13 bases between them. The V gene's germline CDR1 is KGHSH and CDR2 LQKENI.

V gene TRBV28 combines with J gene TRBJ2-5; the D gene is possibly TRBD1 (5 bases). Trimming removed 3 bases from V and 3 bases from J, with 8 bases in between. This CDR3 is built from 13 residues. In germline, CDR1 is MDHEN, CDR2 SYDVKM. CDR3 in DNA: TGTGCCAGCAGTTTGGGCAGGGAAGAGACCCAGTACTTC. Translation gives CASSLGREETQYF.

This chain uses TRBV5-4 with TRBJ2-5, with 10 bases that match TRBD2. Germline values: CDR1 SGHNT, CDR2 YYREEE (reference sequence). The CDR3 spans 15 residues. The V segment lost 5 bases and the J segment 5 bases; nucleotides outside the gene matches: 9. The CDR3 region is CASRRSSGSVETQYF. In DNA form, the CDR3 reads TGTGCCAGCAGAAGATCTAGCGGGAGTGTGGAGACCCAGTACTTC.

The chain combines TRBV7-8 with TRBJ2-2; 8 bases agree with TRBD2. The J segment lost 5 bases and the V segment lost 5 bases, leaving 7 bases of the junction unmatched. Germline CDR1 SGHVS, CDR2 FQNEAQ. This CDR3 comprises 15 residues. CDR3 DNA: TGTGCCAGCAGCCTTAGCGGGACGGAAACCGGGGAGCTGTTTTTT. Its translation: CASSLSGTETGELFF. The full variable domain, in which reference TRBV7-8 and TRBJ2-2 provide the parts outside the CDR3, is GAGVSQSPRYKVAKRGQDVALRCDPISGHVSLFWYQQALGQGPEFLTYFQNEAQLDKSGLPSDRFFAERPEGSVSTLKIQRTQQEDSAVYLCASSLSGTETGELFFGEGSRLTVL.

This clone showed up just a few times. The gene calls are TRBV5-1 and TRBJ1-1; D gene uncertain. Germline lookup yields CDR1 SGHRS and CDR2 YFSETQ. V lost 4 bases to trimming and J lost 4 bases, with 14 bases between them. The CDR3 length is 14 residues. This chain's CDR3 is CASSMEGLVTEAFF. In DNA form, the CDR3 reads TGCGCCAGCAGCATGGAAGGACTAGTCACTGAAGCTTTCTTT. The entire variable domain, with the rest obtained from reference TRBV5-1 and TRBJ1-1, is as follows: KAGVTQTPRYLIKTRGQQVTLSCSPISGHRSVSWYQQTPGQGLQFLFEYFSETQRNKGNFPGRFSGRQFSNSRSEMNVSTLELGDSALYLCASSMEGLVTEAFFGQGTRLTVV.

This chain's CDR3 is CASSSGLAGIYEQYF. The CDR3 DNA is TGTGCCAGCAGCTCGGGACTAGCGGGCATCTACGAGCAGTACTTC. This chain joins TRBV11-2 and TRBJ2-7; 12 nucleotides line up with TRBD2. The ends lost 4 bases at V and 3 bases at J; junction bases unmatched: 4. Germline assignment: CDR1 SGHAT and CDR2 FQNNGV. The CDR3 is 15 residues long.

This clone came up a few times. The genes are TRBV7-2 and TRBJ2-1; D ambiguous. Germline assignment: CDR1 SGHTA and CDR2 FQGNSA. The CDR3 has 15 amino acids. V lost 0 bases and J 7 bases, leaving 13 bases between the germline ends. The CDR3 DNA reads TGTGCCAGCAGCTTAGCGTCGTCTAGTCGGAATGAGCAGTTCTTC. The encoded protein is CASSLASSSRNEQFF.

The genes are TRBV5-4 and TRBJ2-2; 11 bases align to TRBD2. The length of the CDR3 is 17 residues. CDR1 SGHNT and CDR2 YYREEE come from the germline V gene (reference sequence). V lost 4 bases to trimming and J lost 0 bases; unmatched junction nucleotides: 5. In nucleotides, the CDR3 is TGTGCCAGCAGCATGGGACTAGCGGCAGCGAACACCGGGGAGCTGTTTTTT. Translating it yields CASSMGLAAANTGELFF.

The chain recombines TRBV9 with TRBJ2-7, with a weak D call TRBD1 (6 bases). Trimming took 4 bases from V and 2 from J, leaving 13 bases between them. The CDR3 loop spans 14 amino acids. CDR1 and CDR2 from the germline V gene are SGDLS and YYNGEE. CDR3 sequence: CASSQGQGTYEQYF. The CDR3 DNA follows: TGTGCCAGCAGCCAGGGGCAGGGAACCTACGAGCAGTACTTC.

The V call is TRBV7-3, the J call TRBJ1-6; 9 bases map to TRBD1. This CDR3 has 14 residues. Losses at the gene ends were 8 bases for V and 10 bases for J; bases not matched to a gene: 9. In germline, CDR1 is SGHTA, CDR2 FQGTGA. The CDR3 protein is CASGLGQGRSPLHF. The CDR3 bases are TGTGCCAGCGGGTTGGGACAGGGTAGATCACCCCTCCACTTT. The complete variable domain, with remaining parts taken from reference TRBV7-3 and TRBJ1-6, reads GAGVSQTPSNKVTEKGKYVELRCDPISGHTALYWYRQSLGQGPEFLIYFQGTGAADDSGLPNDRFFAVRPEGSVSTLKIQRTERGDSAVYLCASGLGQGRSPLHFGNGTRLTVT.

This clone was observed a few times. The genes are TRBV5-1 and TRBJ1-1; TRBD1 matches 7 bases. This CDR3 has 13 residues. Unmatched junction bases numbered 11, after V lost 4 bases and J lost 11 bases. Germline V lookup: CDR1 SGHRS, CDR2 YFSETQ. The CDR3 is CASSADRALGAFF. The DNA for the CDR3 is TGCGCCAGCAGCGCCGACAGGGCCCTTGGGGCTTTCTTT.

CDR3 protein: CASSQTGERYGYTF. CDR3 nucleotides: TGTGCCAGCAGCCAGACAGGGGAGAGGTATGGCTACACCTTC. The rearrangement uses TRBV2 and TRBJ1-2; the match to TRBD1 covers 8 bases. The V gene's germline CDR1 is SNHLY and CDR2 FYNNEI. Trimming cost V 6 bases and J 5 bases; bases outside gene matches: 8. CDR3 length: 14 amino acids.

The J gene is TRBJ1-5, the V gene TRBV6-6; D gene unclear. The V and J ends lost 7 bases and 3 bases respectively, with 13 bases between them. The germline CDR1 and CDR2 sequences are MNHNY and SVGAGI (reference sequence). The CDR3 loop spans 14 amino acids. CDR3 nucleotide sequence: TGTGCCAGCAAAATCGACACATACAATCAGCCCCAGCATTTT. It translates to CASKIDTYNQPQHF.

The chain recombines TRBV19 with TRBJ1-3, with D perhaps matching TRBD1 (5 bases). V lost 0 bases and J lost 3, with 9 bases in between. Germline values: CDR1 LNHDA, CDR2 SQIVND (reference sequence). The CDR3 consists of 15 residues. CDR3: CASSIDQGIGNTIYF. The DNA of the CDR3 is TGTGCCAGTAGTATAGACCAGGGTATTGGAAACACCATATATTTT.

The CDR3 DNA reads TGCAGCGCCGGGACACCGAACACCGGGGAGCTGTTTTTT. Its translation: CSAGTPNTGELFF. V usage is TRBV29-1 and J usage is TRBJ2-2; maybe TRBD1 (6 bases). The CDR3 runs 13 residues. The ends were cut back, 7 bases at V and 0 bases at J, with 9 bases in the middle. The germline gives CDR1 SQVTM, CDR2 ANQGSEA.

The CDR3 DNA reads as TGCGCCAGCAGCCCTGATTCCGCGCAGGGGTTCACCGGGGAGCTGTTTTTT. Protein sequence: CASSPDSAQGFTGELFF. The chain couples TRBV4-1 to TRBJ2-2; the D gene is possibly TRBD1 (6 bases). CDR1 MGHRA and CDR2 YSYEKL come from the germline V gene. V was pared by 4 bases and J by 4 bases, with 19 bases between. The CDR3 is made up of 17 amino acids.

The CDR3 protein is CASSLALGQGAREQYF. In DNA, the CDR3 is TGTGCCAGCAGCTTAGCTCTAGGACAGGGGGCGAGGGAGCAGTACTTC. V and J are TRBV7-8 and TRBJ2-7; 11 bases are shared with TRBD1. The CDR3 runs 16 residues. Germline-derived CDR1 and CDR2 are SGHVS and FQNEAQ. The J segment lost 7 bases and the V segment lost 0 bases, leaving 8 bases of the junction unmatched.

The genes are TRBV9 and TRBJ1-2; 7 nucleotides agree with TRBD1. The CDR3 is 16 residues long. CDR1 SGDLS and CDR2 YYNGEE come from the germline V gene. V shed 1 base, J shed 6 bases, and the junction held 12 bases outside the gene matches. CDR3: CASSVFGQVETNGYTF. The DNA of the CDR3 is TGTGCCAGCAGCGTATTCGGACAGGTTGAAACTAATGGCTACACCTTC.

CDR3 sequence: CASSLAGGDTQYF. CDR3 DNA: TGTGCCAGCAGCTTGGCCGGGGGAGATACGCAGTATTTT. The gene calls are TRBV5-4 and TRBJ2-3; tentative D call: TRBD2 (6 bases). Trimming removed 0 bases from V and 5 bases from J, with 7 bases in between. CDR3 length: 13 amino acids. Looked up from germline, CDR1 is SGHNT and CDR2 is YYREEE (reference sequence).

This clone was seen a single time. The rearrangement joins TRBV4-3 to TRBJ2-7; 8 nucleotides agree with TRBD1. CDR3 length: 15 residues. Germline CDR1 reads LGHNA; CDR2 reads YSLEER. Trimming cost V 1 base and J 4 bases; bases outside gene matches: 6. CDR3 residues: CASSQGQGASYEQYF. The DNA of the CDR3 is TGCGCCAGCAGCCAAGGGCAGGGGGCATCGTACGAGCAGTACTTC.

This clone appeared a few times. DNA of the CDR3: TGTGCCAGCAGTTACTCGAGTGACAGAGCAATGGCCCAGTACTTC. Its protein is CASSYSSDRAMAQYF. The chain has TRBV6-5 and TRBJ2-5, with D possibly TRBD1 on 5 matching bases. The CDR3 has 15 residues. CDR1 is MNHEY, CDR2 SVGAGI, per germline. The germline V and J ends were trimmed by 0 bases and 9 bases, with 17 bases remaining between them.

The V and J genes are TRBV6-5 and TRBJ1-6; possibly TRBD1 for D (6 bases). Trimming removed 7 bases at V and 10 bases at J, with 17 bases between. Germline V gene sequence: CDR1 MNHEY, CDR2 SVGAGI. This CDR3 contains 14 residues. The CDR3 region is CASTTTQGRSPLHF. The CDR3 bases are TGTGCCAGCACAACGACACAGGGTCGGTCACCCCTCCACTTT.

The genes are TRBV15 and TRBJ2-7, with 8 nucleotides matching TRBD2. CDR1 is LNHNV, CDR2 YYDKDF, per germline (reference sequence). The CDR3 length is 14 residues. V trimming: 3 bases; J trimming: 0 bases; junction bases outside the gene matches: 1. The DNA of the CDR3 is TGTGCCACCAGCAGCCGGGGGGGCTCCTACGAGCAGTACTTC. This translates into CATSSRGGSYEQYF.

A few counts support this clone. This sequence joins TRBV7-9 and TRBJ1-2; D not certain. From germline, CDR1 is SEHNR and CDR2 FQNEAQ (reference sequence). V was clipped by 5 bases and J by 2 bases, with 18 bases between them. The length of the CDR3 is 16 residues. CDR3 amino acids: CASSPLLEGTNYGYTF. The CDR3 coding sequence is TGTGCCAGCAGCCCCCTCCTCGAGGGAACCAACTATGGCTACACCTTC.